Below, one TCR beta chain is given with its context. Its target is not known. Gene names and germline refer to mouse. The read comes to an end 1 residue before the CDR3 does, leaving the germline J gene to fill in the end. The CDR3 is 12 residues long. The V and J ends lost 3 bases and 5 bases respectively, with 5 bases between them. Germline loops: CDR1 KGHTA, CDR2 FRNEEI. The data are from a study of tissue T cells after allogeneic stem cell transplantation. Findings of the study overall: Anatomically similar tissues had similar TCR repertoires within each patient.

The method was immunoSEQ multiplex PCR; TCRdb's version includes in-frame clones alone and lacks a portion of them. This sample has 4,400 or so clones, with approximately 45% found just once. Time point of the sample: mouse harvest day 14 after allogeneic transplant. Each mouse received 10^7 T-cell-depleted marrow cells plus 10^6 splenic CD5+ T cells by tail vein. This clonotype was obtained from a female BALB/c mouse given C57BL/6 T cells with graft-versus-host disease after an allogeneic hematopoietic cell transplant. Specimen: lymph node tissue. This chain connects TRBV24 to TRBJ2-1; TRBD1 might be the D (5 bases). CDR3 sequence reads: CASSLGDAEQFF. The DNA read from the CDR3 is TGTGCCAGCAGTCTAGGGGATGCTGAGCAGTTC.